This T cell receptor (beta chain) was observed in a study of cytomegalovirus exposure and HLA in healthy donors (dated by TCRdb to about 2017). Some background on the complete study: An earlier analysis of approximately 640 of the donors reported roughly 270 Gb of sequence data and some 120 million unique TCR beta sequences from about 180 million T cells. An early release that covered fewer than 800 HLA-typed donors contained about 300 gigabases of sequencing data and approximately 85 million unique TCR sequences. The genetic ancestry cluster associated with self-reported Caucasian donors included about 81% of the approximately 400 genotyped donors. The aim of the study was to test whether cataloging public T cell receptors could identify signatures of past pathogen exposure. The T cell repertoires of roughly 660 subjects were profiled by immunosequencing and related to cytomegalovirus serostatus. Along with the roughly 700-subject first cohort, a separate validation cohort of 120 different subjects was used. To predict cytomegalovirus infection status, the study brought together high-throughput TCR immunosequencing, statistical association of individual TCRs with disease status, and machine learning. A later analysis re-examined previously published TCR beta repertoires from more than 650 donors and added high-resolution HLA genotyping to investigate patterns of TCR occurrence. Rather than drawing on any new phenotypic data, the later analysis identified candidate immune exposures from TCR beta sequences and the way those sequences occurred across donors. In an earlier analysis of roughly 540 of the donors, high-throughput TCR beta sequencing was used to judge whether each TCR beta V gene segment behaved as functional or pseudogenic. Donor age, sex, ethnicity and CMV serostatus were compiled alongside the repertoire data. In a later genetic analysis, genome-wide SNP genotypes for about 65% of the roughly 670 donors were used, and that subset was treated as a discovery cohort. All discovery cohort repertoires had been generated on a single sequencing platform. Both class I and class II loci were covered by HLA typing, at four-digit resolution. Typing coverage varied by locus: roughly 620-640 donors for A, B, C, DRB1 and DQB1; roughly 520 for DQA1; around 610 for DPA1; approximately 450 for DPB1. Because of strong linkage in the cohort, roughly 5 DR-DQ haplotypes were treated as single units for association and clustering. Across under 500 genotyped donors of the cohort, an average of roughly 250,000 unique TCR beta nucleotide sequences per donor were sequenced, and roughly 20% of those sequences were non-productive. The research as a whole found: The 87-base-pair reads could not distinguish some IMGT-functional V segments, including TRBV6-2 and TRBV6-3, so those segments were excluded. In a later analysis, HLA-associated TCR beta chains showed more clonal expansion and lower generation probabilities than non-associated chains that were equally common. According to a later genetic analysis, donors in an Asian-associated ancestry cluster had fewer N-insertions in productive TCRs than the approximately 670-donor mean. The classifier was reported to diagnose cytomegalovirus status with high specificity and sensitivity in both the original and validation cohorts. Because HLA typing was missing for some donors at each locus, association tests included only the typed subset. In a later analysis, TCR association rates were found to vary across HLA loci, with the most associated TCRs seen for DRB1 alleles and the fewest for HLA-C alleles. V-gene and J-gene trimming of TCR beta chains was associated with a missense DCLRE1C variant in a later genetic analysis, and the association was replicated in an independent cohort. Most TCR sequences were seen in very few donors, while some public TCRs were found in many individuals. A few of the identified cytomegalovirus-associated TCR beta chains were confirmed in vitro to be specific for cytomegalovirus antigens. Sequencing depth was assumed to be roughly uniform across donors in the presence/absence analyses, though that assumption may not hold. A group of highly shared sequence variants was considered likely to be a technical artifact of the sequencing pipeline. In a later analysis, several top co-occurrence clusters were reported to appear linked to parvovirus B19, influenza, CMV and Epstein-Barr virus. In an earlier analysis of 587 of the donors, most TCR beta V segments appeared in productive rearrangements about 90% or about 30% of the time, broadly matching IMGT annotations. Around 16 rarely observed V segments, including chromosome 9 orphons, were excluded from the earlier analysis of approximately 600 of the donors because counts were too low. It was suggested by the authors that the approach could potentially be generalized to other disease states and immunological phenotypes. Immune exposure information for the cohort was limited to CMV serostatus. A total of 164 TCR beta chains were listed by the study as associated with cytomegalovirus. When HLA alleles, especially DR and DQ, strongly co-occurred, TCR associations were difficult to assign to individual alleles. This cohort had only TCR beta chains sequenced, and the lack of alpha or paired-chain data limited which features could be detected. A later analysis associated 15,000 to 20,000 TCR beta sequences with specific HLA alleles at a false discovery rate of 0.05. A further reported finding was that TCR beta sequences accurately predicted the HLA-A and HLA-B alleles for most subjects in the first cohort. Linkage disequilibrium might explain the correlated functional status among segregating V segments, but an unknown experimental factor could not be ruled out. A later analysis found that most CMV-associated TCR beta chains appeared HLA-restricted, with HLA associations seemingly driven largely by CMV exposure.

The cohort was made up of several hundred healthy bone marrow donors. Cohort members were all nominally healthy when sampled, although unrecorded immune exposures were likely present. The donor tested CMV seronegative, placing the donor among the approximately 360 seronegative members of the cohort. A peripheral blood sample was provided by each donor, and peripheral blood mononuclear cells were used for TCR beta sequencing. The Qiagen DNeasy Blood Extraction Kit was used to extract genomic DNA from the blood cell samples. Receptors were amplified or captured by the immunoSEQ multiplex PCR assay. For the multiplex PCR, a mixture combining 60 forward primers for TCR Vbeta segments and 13 reverse primers for TCR Jbeta segments was used. A multiplex PCR assay on genomic DNA amplified the CDR3 region of rearranged TCR beta genes. The Illumina HiSeq System was used to sequence the amplified TCR beta libraries as 87-base-pair reads. The source study handled its data this way. In a later analysis, 77 million or so unique TCR beta chains were counted across the approximately 670 repertoires, and around 10 million of these chains were shared by at least two donors. Raw reads were error-corrected and collapsed into unique sequences by a nearest-neighbor algorithm in which closely related sequences were merged to remove PCR and sequencing errors. Alignment of CDR3 sequences to IMGT reference sequences was used to assign V, D and J gene segments. Each retained sequence needed at least a six-nucleotide match to both a V gene segment and a J gene segment. A rearrangement was called productive if the CDR3 had no stop codons and remained in frame with V and J, and every other rearrangement was called non-productive. CDR3 was defined by IMGT convention, running from the second conserved V-encoded cysteine to the conserved J-encoded phenylalanine. The earlier analysis of about 640 of the donors excluded any sequence lacking an unambiguous match to a single V gene segment. In an earlier analysis of some 590 of the donors, a V segment was called functional when productive rearrangements were above 56.7%, and segregating when the standard deviation between donors exceeded 5%. A statistical classification framework was developed to diagnose cytomegalovirus status using the catalog of TCR beta chain sequences. In a later analysis, TCR nucleotide sequences were compared against IMGT/GENE-DB human TR gene sequences so that V and J genes could be assigned. In a later analysis, CDR3 sequences and most-parsimonious VDJ recombination scenarios were assigned using the TCRdist pipeline. In a later analysis, each TCR beta chain was defined by its CDR3 amino acid sequence together with its V-gene family, and reads without a unique V-gene family were excluded. A later analysis removed 600 or so highly shared, low-generation-probability nucleotide sequences to deal with suspected cross-contamination and a sequencing artifact. In a later analysis, a clonal expansion index for each public chain was calculated from normalized within-repertoire ranks of inferred template counts. In a later analysis, generation probabilities were computed with a VDJ recombination model fitted to out-of-frame rearrangements, and the resulting probabilities were checked against IGoR. A later analysis scored TCR-TCR, TCR-HLA and TCR-CMV co-occurrence with hypergeometric tests, applying a repertoire-size bias correction to TCR pairs. A later analysis estimated false discovery rates by permuting HLA or CMV assignments 20 times. In a later analysis, co-occurring TCRs were grouped with DBSCAN, and TCRdist sequence similarity was added when clustering was performed within HLA-allele-positive subsets. Repertoires with fewer than 30,000 or more than 120,000 public chains were left out of co-occurrence clustering, as were about 5 repertoires with anomalous nucleotide sharing. What TCRdb holds here is the immuneACCESS table cut down to in-frame rearrangements. Part of the clones is not present; checked against another copy, under half of the missing clones reflect an unresolved V gene, and the others are unexplained. Clone size and the V and J calls come from that table; the DNA yielded D and trimming. This sample is represented by tens of thousands of clones; around 78% of them were singletons. The biggest ten clones account for 0.45% to 0.6% of the sample.

The germline V gene supplies CDR1 KGHSY and CDR2 FQNENV. CDR3 length: 12 amino acids, cysteine to phenylalanine. The retained sequence is limited to the CDR3, 36 bases, with the frame set at the first base. Clipping removes 4 bases from V and 8 bases from J, with 4 as the unmatched junction base count. In this sample, this clone turned up once. The target of this receptor is not known. No much larger clonotype is one base removed from it; base qualities were not supplied. The chain is assembled from TRBV16 and TRBJ1-2, with 7 central nucleotides matching TRBD1. The sequenced material came from PBMCs. This receptor was obtained from a man aged 25-40 years in good health and CMV-seronegative. Read as DNA, the sequence is TGTGCCAGCAGCCGCACAGGGGTCGGCTACACCTTC. Translated, it reads CASSRTGVGYTF.